This T cell receptor beta chain was profiled in a study of CXCR3-negative and CXCR3-positive naive CD8 T cells. For this clonotype: Its antigen is still unknown.

Study-level findings and limits: The TRBV-TRBJ usage of naive CXCR3-negative and CXCR3-positive cells was similar, but that of memory cells differed. Hydrophobicity was higher for TRB CDR3s found in CXCR3-positive naive cells than in CXCR3-negative naive cells. Cryopreserved cells partially lost CXCR3 expression, and fresh PBMCs were used in most assays.

The CDR3 spans 13 residues. Looked up from germline, CDR1 is DFQATT and CDR2 is SNEGSKA (reference sequence). Libraries of TRB cDNA were made by 5' RACE and carried UMIs. TCRdb reprocessed the 5' RACE reads, keeping one entry per CDR3 protein, no DNA. The sample includes tens of thousands of distinct CDR3 sequences. The chain recombines TRBV20-1 with TRBJ2-7; TCRdb picks TRBD1, but there is no DNA to check that call. This TCR came from a human donor in good health. Some clones in this sample may be carry-over from other donors' samples. Sequenced sample: naive CXCR3- CD8+ T cells from blood. Regarding subset: CD45RO-CCR7+CD27+CD95- naive CD8+ T cells lacking CXCR3 (TNR3-). This CDR3 is CSARDRSPYEQYF.